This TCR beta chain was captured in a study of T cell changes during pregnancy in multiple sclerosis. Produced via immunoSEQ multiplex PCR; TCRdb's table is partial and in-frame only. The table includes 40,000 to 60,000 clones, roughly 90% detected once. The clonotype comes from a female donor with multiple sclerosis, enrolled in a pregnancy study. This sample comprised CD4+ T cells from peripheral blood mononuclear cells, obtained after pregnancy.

The CDR3 region has the DNA TGTGCCAGCTCACCTACAGTTCCGGCCGGGGAGCTGTTTTTT. It is translated as CASSPTVPAGELFF. J is TRBJ2-2 and V is TRBV18, with D uncertain. The CDR3 has 14 amino acids. Germline V gene sequence: CDR1 KGHSH, CDR2 LQKENI. The germline V and J ends were trimmed by 3 bases and 6 bases, with 11 bases remaining between them. Together with reference TRBV18 and TRBJ2-2, the CDR3 gives the full variable domain: NAGVMQNPRHLVRRRGQEARLRCSPMKGHSHVYWYRQLPEEGLKFMVYLQKENIIDESGMPKERFSAEFPKEGPSILRIQQVVRGDSAAYFCASSPTVPAGELFFGEGSRLTVL.